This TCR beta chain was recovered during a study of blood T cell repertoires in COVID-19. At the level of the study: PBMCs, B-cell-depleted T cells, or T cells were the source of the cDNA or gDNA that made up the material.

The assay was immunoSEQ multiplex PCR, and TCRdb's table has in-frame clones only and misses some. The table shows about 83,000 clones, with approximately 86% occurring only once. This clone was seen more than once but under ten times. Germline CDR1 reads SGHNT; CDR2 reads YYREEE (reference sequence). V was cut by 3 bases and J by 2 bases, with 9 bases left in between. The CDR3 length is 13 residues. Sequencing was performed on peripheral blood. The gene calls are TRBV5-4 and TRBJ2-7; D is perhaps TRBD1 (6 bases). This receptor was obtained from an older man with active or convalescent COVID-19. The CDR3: CASSSQGTYEQYV. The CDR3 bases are TGTGCCAGCAGCTCTCAGGGGACCTACGAGCAGTACGTC.